These 25 T cell receptor beta chains originate from one sample sequenced in a study of blood T cell repertoires in COVID-19. Using immunoSEQ multiplex PCR, the repertoire was profiled, and TCRdb retains in-frame clones only, with some absent. The data show more than 200,000 clones, with approximately 90% seen just once and about 1.7% held by the top ten. Sequenced input: peripheral blood. The receptor source for this set is a man aged 65 to 79 with acute or convalescent COVID-19.

The chain couples TRBV6-5 to TRBJ1-5; 9 bases line up with TRBD1. Trimming at V came to 8 bases and at J to 5 bases, leaving 7 bases not matched to a gene. The CDR3 sequence is 14 residues long. CDR1 is MNHEY and CDR2 is SVGAGI in the germline V gene. The CDR3 loop reads CASAQQGAYQPQHF. In nucleotides, the CDR3 is TGTGCCAGCGCGCAACAGGGGGCGTATCAGCCCCAGCATTTT.

The rearrangement links TRBV28 to TRBJ2-3; 8 bases map to TRBD1. CDR1 and CDR2 (germline): MDHEN, SYDVKM. This CDR3 has 20 amino acids. Trimming removed 4 bases from V and 0 bases from J; junction bases left unmatched: 18. The chain's CDR3 is CASSSGVGYRGLNSTDTQYF. Here the CDR3 DNA reads TGTGCCAGCAGTTCTGGGGTTGGTTACAGGGGGTTGAATAGCACAGATACGCAGTATTTT.

The chain links TRBV5-4 to TRBJ2-1, with D maybe TRBD2 (6 bases). Germline V lookup: CDR1 SGHNT, CDR2 YYREEE (reference sequence). Between the trimmed V and J ends, which lost 2 bases and 5 bases, there was a span of 11 bases. The CDR3 runs 14 residues. CDR3 in amino acids: CASSFGLRNNEQFF. The CDR3 nucleotides read TGTGCCAGCAGCTTTGGACTAAGAAACAATGAGCAGTTCTTC.

The J gene is TRBJ2-1, the V gene TRBV29-1, with a tentative D call TRBD1 (6 bases). V lost 0 bases to trimming and J lost 9 bases, with 24 bases between them. This CDR3 spans 17 amino acids. The V gene's germline CDR1 is SQVTM and CDR2 ANQGSEA. The CDR3 bases are TGCAGCGTTGAAGATCGTTGGGGGCGCGATCACCGGGCTGAGCAGTTCTTC. It yields the protein CSVEDRWGRDHRAEQFF.

The chain employs TRBV6-6 and TRBJ2-7; no definite D call. Germline CDR1 and CDR2: MNHNY and SVGAGI (reference sequence). V lost 3 bases to trimming and J lost 0 bases, with 9 bases between them. This CDR3 spans 14 amino acids. This CDR3 is CASSYGQNSYEQYF. The CDR3 DNA sequence: TGTGCCAGCAGTTATGGGCAGAACTCCTACGAGCAGTACTTC.

This clone was seen a handful of times. The rearrangement joins TRBV28 to TRBJ2-1, with 7 positions matching TRBD2. CDR3 size: 15 residues. J gave up 7 bases and V 2 bases, and 8 bases lay outside the gene matches. Germline values: CDR1 MDHEN, CDR2 SYDVKM. The CDR3 nucleotides read TGTGCCAGCAGTTTACGTGGCGGGAGATTGAATGAGCAGTTCTTC. Protein sequence: CASSLRGGRLNEQFF. Full variable domain (rest looked up from reference TRBV28 and TRBJ2-1): DVKVTQSSRYLVKRTGEKVFLECVQDMDHENMFWYRQDPGLGLRLIYFSYDVKMKEKGDIPEGYSVSREKKERFSLILESASTNQTSMYLCASSLRGGRLNEQFFGPGTRLTVL.

The chain recombines TRBV5-1 with TRBJ2-1; the match to TRBD2 covers 10 bases. The CDR3 is 17 amino acids. V was pared by 3 bases and J by 2 bases, with 8 bases of the junction left unmatched. Germline V gene data show CDR1 as SGHRS and CDR2 as YFSETQ. The CDR3 region has the DNA TGCGCCAGCAGCTCTGCGGGACTAGCGTATACCTACAATGAGCAGTTCTTC. It yields the protein CASSSAGLAYTYNEQFF.

The J gene is TRBJ2-1, the V gene TRBV5-1, with TRBD2 as a possible D gene (6 bases). V was pared by 7 bases and J by 2 bases, with 16 bases between. The germline V gene encodes CDR1 SGHRS and CDR2 YFSETQ. This CDR3 region has 15 residues. CDR3 bases: TGCGCCAGCCGACGGACTACTGAAACCTACAATGAGCAGTTCTTC. Amino acid sequence: CASRRTTETYNEQFF. The full variable domain, completed using reference TRBV5-1 and TRBJ2-1, is KAGVTQTPRYLIKTRGQQVTLSCSPISGHRSVSWYQQTPGQGLQFLFEYFSETQRNKGNFPGRFSGRQFSNSRSEMNVSTLELGDSALYLCASRRTTETYNEQFFGPGTRLTVL.

The chain combines TRBV7-8 with TRBJ1-1; no reliable D call. V was pared by 1 base and J by 2 bases, with 5 bases between. The CDR3 totals 13 residues. Germline-derived CDR1 and CDR2 are SGHVS and FQNEAQ. In DNA form, the CDR3 reads TGTGCCAGCAGCTTAGGGAGCAACACTGAAGCTTTCTTT. This codes for CASSLGSNTEAFF.

The chain couples TRBV5-6 to TRBJ1-5, with 8 bases that match TRBD1. CDR1 and CDR2 from the germline V gene are SGHDT and YYEEEE. The trim removed 4 bases at V and 3 bases at J, leaving 9 bases unmatched. The length of the CDR3 is 16 residues. The CDR3 bases are TGTGCCAGCAGCGGCGGACAGGGTTCCCTCAATCAGCCCCAGCATTTT. Residues: CASSGGQGSLNQPQHF.

The chain joins TRBV4-3 to TRBJ1-6, with D unresolved. CDR3 size: 15 residues. Trimming pared 0 bases from V and 8 bases from J, leaving 11 bases between. CDR1 is LGHNA, CDR2 YSLEER, per germline. CDR3 DNA: TGCGCCAGCAGCCAAGATGCAGGAGGAGATTCACCCCTCCACTTT. This sequence encodes CASSQDAGGDSPLHF.

This chain connects TRBV3-1 (or the pseudogene TRBV3-2) to TRBJ2-7, with unresolved D. V dropped 1 base and J dropped 3 bases, with 10 bases sitting between them. Germline CDR1 reads LGHDT; CDR2 reads YNNKEL (reference sequence). The CDR3 extends over 14 amino acids. This CDR3 is CASSQGLSGYEQYF. DNA for the CDR3: TGTGCCAGCAGCCAAGGCCTGAGTGGCTACGAGCAGTACTTC.

The table lists this clone with a count of one. The chain carries TRBV5-4 and TRBJ2-5; D possibly corresponds to TRBD2 (7 bases). This CDR3 has 16 amino acids. Trimming took 4 bases from V and 2 from J, leaving 18 bases between them. From germline, CDR1 is SGHNT and CDR2 YYREEE (reference sequence). CDR3 nucleotide sequence: TGTGCCAGCAGCCTCCAATGGGGGGGCCAACAAGAGACCCAGTACTTC. Its translation is CASSLQWGGQQETQYF.

The chain couples TRBV6-5 to TRBJ1-1, with D possibly matching TRBD1 (5 bases). V was clipped by 0 bases and J by 4 bases, with 15 bases between them. The CDR3 is made up of 16 amino acids. The germline CDR1 and CDR2 sequences are MNHEY and SVGAGI. The CDR3 coding sequence is TGTGCCAGCAGTTACTCTTCAGGGCCCCAGGGCACTGAAGCTTTCTTT. As protein: CASSYSSGPQGTEAFF.

The rearrangement joins TRBV5-1 to TRBJ2-7; a possible D gene is TRBD1 (5 bases). The CDR3 is made up of 15 amino acids. The germline V gene encodes CDR1 SGHRS and CDR2 YFSETQ. Trimming took 2 bases from V and 0 from J, leaving 12 bases between them. CDR3 region: CASSFYGHNSYEQYF. CDR3 sequence (DNA): TGCGCCAGCAGCTTTTACGGACATAACTCCTACGAGCAGTACTTC.

The CDR3 DNA reads as TGTGCCAGCAGCTTAGAAGCAGGGGGTTTGTCCTACGAGCAGTACTTC. Protein sequence: CASSLEAGGLSYEQYF. This sequence joins TRBV11-2 and TRBJ2-7, with 7 bases that match TRBD1. Germline CDR1 and CDR2: SGHAT and FQNNGV. CDR3 size: 16 residues. V shed 0 bases and J 1 base; nucleotides not matched to a gene: 6.

The chain employs TRBV5-1 and TRBJ2-7, with a possible D match to TRBD2 (6 bases). CDR1 is SGHRS, CDR2 YFSETQ, per germline. The CDR3 totals 15 residues. V was shortened by 6 bases and J by 0 bases, with 16 bases between the two germline ends. CDR3 amino acids: CASTTRAGTSYEQYF. CDR3 DNA: TGCGCCAGCACGACTAGGGCAGGGACCTCCTACGAGCAGTACTTC.

The chain carries TRBV7-2 and TRBJ2-5, with a weak D call TRBD1 (5 bases). The germline V gene has CDR1 SGHTA and CDR2 FQGNSA. This CDR3 spans 15 amino acids. Trimming removed 2 bases at V and 2 bases at J, with 12 bases between. For the CDR3, the DNA is TGTGCCAGCAGCTTACTGGGGCAGATGCAAGAGACCCAGTACTTC. Its protein is CASSLLGQMQETQYF.

The V gene is TRBV29-1, the J gene TRBJ1-2; the D gene is possibly TRBD1 (6 bases). This CDR3 has 12 amino acids. V was cut by 6 bases and J by 4 bases, with 12 bases left in between. The germline gives CDR1 SQVTM, CDR2 ANQGSEA. The CDR3, as DNA: TGCAGCGTGGAACAGGGTGCCTATGGCTACACCTTC. As protein: CSVEQGAYGYTF.

This sequence joins TRBV18 and TRBJ2-1, with D tentatively TRBD1 (5 bases). V gave up 8 bases and J gave up 6 bases, with 8 bases separating them. This CDR3 region has 11 residues. Germline V gives CDR1 KGHSH, CDR2 LQKENI. CDR3 DNA: TGTGCCAGCAGGGGCGCCAATGAGCAGTTCTTC. It specifies CASRGANEQFF.

V is TRBV20-1 and J is TRBJ2-1, with D maybe TRBD2 (6 bases). V gave up 3 bases and J gave up 8 bases, with 17 bases separating them. Germline CDR1 and CDR2: DFQATT and SNEGSKA (reference sequence). The CDR3 is 14 amino acids. The CDR3 loop is CSASLGDSVHEQFF. The CDR3 DNA is TGCAGTGCTAGTCTTGGGGACTCCGTCCATGAGCAGTTCTTC.

This clone has just one count. The chain employs TRBV19 and TRBJ1-1, with D uncertain. CDR3 size: 13 residues. The V and J ends lost 10 bases and 0 bases respectively, with 12 bases between them. In germline, CDR1 is LNHDA, CDR2 SQIVND (reference sequence). CDR3 nucleotide sequence: TGTGCCACTACCCCCCTCATGAACACTGAAGCTTTCTTT. Translated: CATTPLMNTEAFF. Full variable domain (outside the CDR3, taken from reference TRBV19 and TRBJ1-1): DGGITQSPKYLFRKEGQNVTLSCEQNLNHDAMYWYRQDPGQGLRLIYYSQIVNDFQKGDIAEGYSVSREKKESFPLTVTSAQKNPTAFYLCATTPLMNTEAFFGQGTRLTVV.

The chain links TRBV6-2 or TRBV6-3 to TRBJ2-3; 13 bases fit TRBD2. V shed 5 bases and J 4 bases; nucleotides not matched to a gene: 6. This CDR3 comprises 16 residues. Germline CDR1 reads MNHEY; CDR2 reads SVGEGT. CDR3 in DNA: TGTGCCAGCAGTCAGACTAGCGGGAGGTATTCAGATACGCAGTATTTT. This encodes CASSQTSGRYSDTQYF.

The rearrangement uses TRBV19 and TRBJ1-2; D possibly corresponds to TRBD1 (6 bases). The CDR3 sequence is 12 residues long. The V gene's germline CDR1 is LNHDA and CDR2 SQIVND (reference sequence). V gave up 9 bases and J gave up 4 bases, with 12 bases separating them. The CDR3 reads CASTQGVYGYTF. The CDR3 coding sequence is TGTGCCAGCACACAGGGAGTCTATGGCTACACCTTC. Filled out from reference TRBV19 and TRBJ1-2, the complete variable domain reads DGGITQSPKYLFRKEGQNVTLSCEQNLNHDAMYWYRQDPGQGLRLIYYSQIVNDFQKGDIAEGYSVSREKKESFPLTVTSAQKNPTAFYLCASTQGVYGYTFGSGTRLTVV.

This chain links TRBV4-2 with TRBJ1-1; possible D gene TRBD1, 6 bases. The CDR3 loop spans 15 amino acids. The ends were cut back, 2 bases at V and 0 bases at J, with 10 bases in the middle. Per germline, CDR1 LGHNA and CDR2 YNFKEQ. The CDR3 nucleotides are TGTGCCAGCAGCCAACACAGGGAGATGAACACTGAAGCTTTCTTT. It is translated as CASSQHREMNTEAFF.